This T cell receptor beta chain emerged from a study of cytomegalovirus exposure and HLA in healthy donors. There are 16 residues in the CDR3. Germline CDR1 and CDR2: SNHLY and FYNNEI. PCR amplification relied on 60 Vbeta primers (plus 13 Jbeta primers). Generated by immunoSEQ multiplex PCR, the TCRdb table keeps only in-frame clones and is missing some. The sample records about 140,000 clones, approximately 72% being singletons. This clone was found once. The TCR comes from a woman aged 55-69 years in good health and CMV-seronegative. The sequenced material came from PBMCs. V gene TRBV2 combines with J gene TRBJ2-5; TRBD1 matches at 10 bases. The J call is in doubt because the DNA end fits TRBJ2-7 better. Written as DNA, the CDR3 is TGTGCCAGCAGTGAAATTGGGTGGGACAGGGGCTACGAGCAGTACTTC. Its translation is CASSEIGWDRGYEQYF.